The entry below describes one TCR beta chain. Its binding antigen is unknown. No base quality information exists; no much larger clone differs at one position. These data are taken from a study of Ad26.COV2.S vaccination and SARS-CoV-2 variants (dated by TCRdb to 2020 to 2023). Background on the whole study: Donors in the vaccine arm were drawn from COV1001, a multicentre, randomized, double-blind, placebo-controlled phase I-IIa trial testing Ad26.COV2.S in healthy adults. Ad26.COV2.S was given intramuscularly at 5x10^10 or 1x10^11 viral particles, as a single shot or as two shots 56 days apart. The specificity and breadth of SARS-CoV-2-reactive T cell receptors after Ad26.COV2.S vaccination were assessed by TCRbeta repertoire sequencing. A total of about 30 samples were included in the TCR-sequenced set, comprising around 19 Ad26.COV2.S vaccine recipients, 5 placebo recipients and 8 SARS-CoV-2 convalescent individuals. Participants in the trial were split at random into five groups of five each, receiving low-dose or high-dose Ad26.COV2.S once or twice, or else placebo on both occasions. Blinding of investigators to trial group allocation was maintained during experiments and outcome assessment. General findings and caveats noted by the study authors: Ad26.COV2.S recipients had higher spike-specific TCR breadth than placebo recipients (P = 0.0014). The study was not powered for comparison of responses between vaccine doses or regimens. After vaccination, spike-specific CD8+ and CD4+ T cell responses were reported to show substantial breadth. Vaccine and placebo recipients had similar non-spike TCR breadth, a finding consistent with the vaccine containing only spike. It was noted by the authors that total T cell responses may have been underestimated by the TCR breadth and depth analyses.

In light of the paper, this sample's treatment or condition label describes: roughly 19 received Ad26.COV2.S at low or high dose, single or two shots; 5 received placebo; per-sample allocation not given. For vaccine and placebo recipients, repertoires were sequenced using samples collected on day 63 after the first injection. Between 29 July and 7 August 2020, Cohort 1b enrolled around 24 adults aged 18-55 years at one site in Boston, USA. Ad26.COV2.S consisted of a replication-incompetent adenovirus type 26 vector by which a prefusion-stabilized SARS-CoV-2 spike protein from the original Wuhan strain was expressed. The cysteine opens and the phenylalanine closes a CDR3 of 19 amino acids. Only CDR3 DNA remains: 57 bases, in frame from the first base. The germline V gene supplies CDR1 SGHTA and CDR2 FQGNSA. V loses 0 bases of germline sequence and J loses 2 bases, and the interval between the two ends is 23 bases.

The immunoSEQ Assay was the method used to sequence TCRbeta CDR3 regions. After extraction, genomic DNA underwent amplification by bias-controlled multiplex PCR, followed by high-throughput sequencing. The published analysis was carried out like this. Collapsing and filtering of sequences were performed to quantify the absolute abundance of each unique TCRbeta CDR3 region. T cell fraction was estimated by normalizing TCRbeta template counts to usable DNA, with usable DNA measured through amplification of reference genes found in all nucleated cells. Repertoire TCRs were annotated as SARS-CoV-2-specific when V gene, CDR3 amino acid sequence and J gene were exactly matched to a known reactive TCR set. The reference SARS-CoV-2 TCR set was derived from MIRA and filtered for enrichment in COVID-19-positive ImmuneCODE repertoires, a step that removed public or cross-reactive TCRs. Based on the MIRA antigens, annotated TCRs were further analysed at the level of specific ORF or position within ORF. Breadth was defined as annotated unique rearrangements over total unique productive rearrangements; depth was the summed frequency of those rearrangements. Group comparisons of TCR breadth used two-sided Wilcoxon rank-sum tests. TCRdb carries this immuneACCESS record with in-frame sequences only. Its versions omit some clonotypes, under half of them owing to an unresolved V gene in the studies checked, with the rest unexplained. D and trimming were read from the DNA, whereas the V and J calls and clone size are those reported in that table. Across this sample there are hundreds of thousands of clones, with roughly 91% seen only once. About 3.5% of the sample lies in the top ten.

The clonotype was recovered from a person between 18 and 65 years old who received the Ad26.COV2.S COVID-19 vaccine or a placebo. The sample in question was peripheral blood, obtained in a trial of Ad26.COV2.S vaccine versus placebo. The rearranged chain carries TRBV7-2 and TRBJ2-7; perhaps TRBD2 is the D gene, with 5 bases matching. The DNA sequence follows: TGTGCCAGCAGCTTAGCTCGAGGGAGTAATTCGGTTTCCCCCTACGAGCAGTACTTC. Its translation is CASSLARGSNSVSPYEQYF.